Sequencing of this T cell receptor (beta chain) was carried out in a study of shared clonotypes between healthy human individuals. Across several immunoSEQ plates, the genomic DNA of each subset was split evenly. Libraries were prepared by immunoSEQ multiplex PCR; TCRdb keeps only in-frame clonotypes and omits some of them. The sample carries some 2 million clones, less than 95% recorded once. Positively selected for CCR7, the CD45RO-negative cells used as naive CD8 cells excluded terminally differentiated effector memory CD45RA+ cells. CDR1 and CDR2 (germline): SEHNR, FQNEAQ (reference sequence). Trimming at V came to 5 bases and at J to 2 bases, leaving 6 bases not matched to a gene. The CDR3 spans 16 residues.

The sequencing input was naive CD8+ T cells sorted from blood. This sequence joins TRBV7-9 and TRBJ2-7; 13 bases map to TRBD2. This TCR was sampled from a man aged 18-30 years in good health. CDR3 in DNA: TGTGCCAGCAGCCCCGGGACTAGCGGGACCGCCTACGAGCAGTACTTC. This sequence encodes CASSPGTSGTAYEQYF.